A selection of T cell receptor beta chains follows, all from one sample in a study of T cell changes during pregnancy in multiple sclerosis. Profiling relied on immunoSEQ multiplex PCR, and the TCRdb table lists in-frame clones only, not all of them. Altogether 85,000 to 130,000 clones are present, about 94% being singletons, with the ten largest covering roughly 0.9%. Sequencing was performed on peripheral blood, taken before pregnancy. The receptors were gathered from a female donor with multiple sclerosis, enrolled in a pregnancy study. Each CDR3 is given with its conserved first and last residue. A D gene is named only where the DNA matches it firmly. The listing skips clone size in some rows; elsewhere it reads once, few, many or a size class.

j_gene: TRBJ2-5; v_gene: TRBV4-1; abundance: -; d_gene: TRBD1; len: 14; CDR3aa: CASSQEGTGETQYF; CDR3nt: TGCGCCAGCAGCCAAGAGGGGACAGGAGAGACCCAGTACTTC
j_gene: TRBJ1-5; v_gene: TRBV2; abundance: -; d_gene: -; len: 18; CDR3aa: CASSEVVGKGYSNQPQHF; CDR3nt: TGTGCCAGCAGTGAAGTGGTAGGGAAGGGGTATAGCAATCAGCCCCAGCATTTT
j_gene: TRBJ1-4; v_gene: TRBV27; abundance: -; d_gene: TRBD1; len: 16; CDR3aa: CASSPLLTGVGEKLFF; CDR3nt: TGTGCCAGCAGTCCTCTATTGACAGGGGTGGGCGAAAAACTGTTTTTT
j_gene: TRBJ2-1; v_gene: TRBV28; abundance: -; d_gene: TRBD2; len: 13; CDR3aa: CASRGSGKNEQFF; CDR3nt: TGTGCCAGCAGGGGCAGCGGGAAGAATGAGCAGTTCTTC
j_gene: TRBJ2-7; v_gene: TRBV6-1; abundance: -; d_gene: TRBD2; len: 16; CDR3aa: CASSEEWTSGIYEQYF; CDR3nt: TGTGCCAGCAGTGAAGAGTGGACTAGCGGGATTTACGAGCAGTACTTC
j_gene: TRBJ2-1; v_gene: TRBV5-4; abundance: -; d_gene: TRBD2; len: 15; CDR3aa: CASSPGTSGIYEQFF; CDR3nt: TGTGCCAGCAGCCCCGGGACTAGCGGGATATATGAGCAGTTCTTC
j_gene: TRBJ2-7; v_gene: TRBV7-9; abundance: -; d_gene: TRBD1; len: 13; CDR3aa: CASSQGQGTLRYF; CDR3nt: TGTGCCAGCAGCCAAGGACAGGGGACCCTCCGGTACTTC
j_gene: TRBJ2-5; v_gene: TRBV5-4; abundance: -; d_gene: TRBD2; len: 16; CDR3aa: CASSRTSGRAGETQYF; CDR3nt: TGTGCCAGCAGCCGGACTAGCGGGAGGGCCGGGGAGACCCAGTACTTC
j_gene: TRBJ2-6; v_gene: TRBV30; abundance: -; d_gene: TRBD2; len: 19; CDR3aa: CAWYPRPGGSGPGANVLTF; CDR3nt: TGTGCCTGGTACCCGAGGCCGGGAGGGTCTGGTCCTGGGGCCAACGTCCTGACTTTC
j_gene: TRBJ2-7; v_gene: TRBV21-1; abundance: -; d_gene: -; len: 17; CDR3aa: CASSPPPGLAAGHEQYF; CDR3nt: TGTGCCAGCAGCCCGCCTCCGGGCTTAGCGGCGGGGCACGAGCAGTACTTC
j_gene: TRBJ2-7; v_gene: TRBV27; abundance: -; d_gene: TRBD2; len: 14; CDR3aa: CASSSGLAGYEQYF; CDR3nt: TGTGCCAGCAGTTCGGGACTAGCGGGCTACGAGCAGTACTTC
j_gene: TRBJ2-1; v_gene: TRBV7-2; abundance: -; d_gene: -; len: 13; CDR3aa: CASSFKRDNEQFF; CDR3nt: TGTGCCAGCAGCTTCAAGCGGGACAATGAGCAGTTCTTC
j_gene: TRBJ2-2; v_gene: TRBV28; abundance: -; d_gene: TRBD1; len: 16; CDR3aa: CASSPAGQGAFGELFF; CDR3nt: TGTGCCAGCAGTCCCGCCGGACAGGGGGCCTTCGGGGAGCTGTTTTTT
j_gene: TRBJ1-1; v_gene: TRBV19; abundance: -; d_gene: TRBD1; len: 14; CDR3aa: CASSWGTGATEAFF; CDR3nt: TGTGCCAGTAGTTGGGGGACAGGGGCCACTGAAGCTTTCTTT
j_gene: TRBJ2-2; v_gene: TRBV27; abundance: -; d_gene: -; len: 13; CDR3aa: CASSLSRDGELFF; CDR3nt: TGTGCCAGCAGTTTATCGAGGGACGGGGAGCTGTTTTTT
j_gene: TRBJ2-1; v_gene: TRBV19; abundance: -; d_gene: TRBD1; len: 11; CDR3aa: CASQGTGGSVF; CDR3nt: TGTGCCAGCCAAGGGACAGGGGGCTCGGTCTTC
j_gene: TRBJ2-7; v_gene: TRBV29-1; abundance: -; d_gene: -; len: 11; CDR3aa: CSGGNGYEQYF; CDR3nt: TGCAGCGGAGGAAACGGCTACGAGCAGTACTTC
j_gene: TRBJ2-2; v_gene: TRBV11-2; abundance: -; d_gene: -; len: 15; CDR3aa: CASSLGSANTGELFF; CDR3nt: TGTGCCAGCAGCTTGGGCTCCGCGAACACCGGGGAGCTGTTTTTT
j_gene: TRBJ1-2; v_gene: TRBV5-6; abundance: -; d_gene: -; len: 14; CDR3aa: CASSSKTHNYGYTF; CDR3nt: TGTGCCAGCAGCTCAAAGACACATAACTATGGCTACACCTTC
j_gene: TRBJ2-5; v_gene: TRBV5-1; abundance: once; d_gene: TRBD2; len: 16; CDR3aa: CASSSRPRAGQETQYF; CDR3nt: TGCGCCAGCAGCTCCCGGCCGCGAGCGGGACAAGAGACCCAGTACTTC
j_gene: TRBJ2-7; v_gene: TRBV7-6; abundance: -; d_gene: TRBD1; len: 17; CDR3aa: CASSLATPGTGYYEQYF; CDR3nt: TGTGCCAGCAGCTTAGCGACTCCCGGGACAGGGTACTACGAGCAGTACTTC
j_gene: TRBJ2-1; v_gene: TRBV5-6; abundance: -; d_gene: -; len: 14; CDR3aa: CASSLGLRSNEQFF; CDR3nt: TGTGCCAGCAGCTTGGGCTTGCGGTCCAATGAGCAGTTCTTC
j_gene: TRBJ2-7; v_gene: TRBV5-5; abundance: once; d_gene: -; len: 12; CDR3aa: CASSSTSYEQYF; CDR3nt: TGTGCCAGCAGCTCGACTTCCTACGAGCAGTACTTC
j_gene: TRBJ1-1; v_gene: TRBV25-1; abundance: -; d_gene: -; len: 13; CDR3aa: CASSEWQDTEAFF; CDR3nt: TGTGCCAGCAGTGAATGGCAGGACACTGAAGCTTTCTTT
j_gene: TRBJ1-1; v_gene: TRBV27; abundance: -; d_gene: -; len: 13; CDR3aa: CASSLRGFTEAFF; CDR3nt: TGTGCCAGCAGTTTACGGGGTTTCACTGAAGCTTTCTTT
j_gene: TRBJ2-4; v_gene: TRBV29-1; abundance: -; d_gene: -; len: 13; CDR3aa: CSAARTAENIQYF; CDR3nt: TGCAGCGCCGCAAGGACAGCGGAAAACATTCAGTACTTC
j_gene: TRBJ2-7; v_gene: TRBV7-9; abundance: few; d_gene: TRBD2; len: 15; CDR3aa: CASSLGGGSQDEQYF; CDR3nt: TGTGCCAGCAGCTTAGGAGGCGGGAGTCAGGACGAGCAGTACTTC
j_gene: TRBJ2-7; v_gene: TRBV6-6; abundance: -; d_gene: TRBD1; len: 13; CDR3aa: CASSGTVAYEQYF; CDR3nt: TGTGCCAGCAGTGGGACAGTGGCCTACGAGCAGTACTTC
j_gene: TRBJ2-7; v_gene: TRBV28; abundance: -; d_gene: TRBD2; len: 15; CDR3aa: CASSPWGGSKNEQYF; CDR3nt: TGTGCCAGCAGTCCCTGGGGGGGGAGTAAGAACGAGCAGTACTTC
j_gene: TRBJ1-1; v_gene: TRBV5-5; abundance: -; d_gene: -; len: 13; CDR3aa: CASSLTGDTEAFF; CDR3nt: TGTGCCAGCAGCTTAACAGGAGACACTGAAGCTTTCTTT
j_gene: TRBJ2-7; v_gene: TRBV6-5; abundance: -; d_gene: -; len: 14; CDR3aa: CASSSGASLYEQYF; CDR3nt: TGTGCCAGCAGCTCTGGGGCCTCCCTCTACGAGCAGTACTTC
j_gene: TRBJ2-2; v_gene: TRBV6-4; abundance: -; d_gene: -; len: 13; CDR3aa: CASSEGGIGELFF; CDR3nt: TGTGCCAGCAGTGAGGGGGGTATCGGGGAGCTGTTTTTT
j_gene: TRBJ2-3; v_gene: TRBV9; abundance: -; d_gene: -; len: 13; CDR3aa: CASSGGGRDTQYF; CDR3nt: TGTGCCAGCAGCGGAGGAGGGCGCGATACGCAGTATTTT
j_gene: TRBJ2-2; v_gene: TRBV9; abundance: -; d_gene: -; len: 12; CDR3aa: CASSVGGGELFF; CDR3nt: TGTGCCAGCAGCGTAGGAGGCGGGGAGCTGTTTTTT
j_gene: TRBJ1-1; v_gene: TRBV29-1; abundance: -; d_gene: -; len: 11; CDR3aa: CSVGQNTEAFF; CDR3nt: TGCAGCGTTGGACAGAACACTGAAGCTTTCTTT
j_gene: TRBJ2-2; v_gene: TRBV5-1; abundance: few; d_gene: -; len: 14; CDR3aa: CASSTEVDTGELFF; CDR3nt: TGCGCCAGCAGCACCGAGGTAGACACCGGGGAGCTGTTTTTT
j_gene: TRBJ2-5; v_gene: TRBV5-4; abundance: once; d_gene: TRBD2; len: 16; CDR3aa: CASSFPGTRLLETQYF; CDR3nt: TGTGCCAGCAGCTTCCCCGGGACTAGGTTATTGGAGACCCAGTACTTC
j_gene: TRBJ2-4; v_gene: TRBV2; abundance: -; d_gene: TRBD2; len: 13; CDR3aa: CATTSGTASIQYF; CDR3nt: TGTGCCACGACTAGCGGGACGGCCAGCATTCAGTACTTC
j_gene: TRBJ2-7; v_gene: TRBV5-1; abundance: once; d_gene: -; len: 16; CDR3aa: CASSTGRDWASYEQYF; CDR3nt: TGCGCCAGCAGCACCGGCCGGGACTGGGCCTCCTACGAGCAGTACTTC